These 20 T cell receptor beta chains came from one sample sequenced in a study of control samples from healthy donors and cancer patients. Repertoires were generated with immunoSEQ multiplex PCR, while TCRdb's copy carries only in-frame clones and drops some. The sample consists of about 110,000 clones, around 87% of them appearing once. Sequenced input: PBMCs. Receptor source: a woman aged 55-70 years with lung cancer.

The rearrangement joins TRBV7-9 to TRBJ1-4; 11 bases align to TRBD1. The germline gives CDR1 SEHNR, CDR2 FQNEAQ (reference sequence). Trimming took 2 bases from V and 8 from J; bases not matched to a gene: 7. The CDR3 spans 16 residues. CDR3 loop: CASSLLGTGGREKLFF. CDR3 nucleotides: TGTGCCAGCAGCTTATTAGGGACAGGGGGACGGGAAAAACTGTTTTTT. Together with reference TRBV7-9 and TRBJ1-4, the CDR3 gives the full variable domain: DTGVSQNPRHKITKRGQNVTFRCDPISEHNRLYWYRQTLGQGPEFLTYFQNEAQLEKSRLLSDRFSAERPKGSFSTLEIQRTEQGDSAMYLCASSLLGTGGREKLFFGSGTQLSVL.

V is TRBV18 and J is TRBJ2-7; 12 nucleotides agree with TRBD1. The germline V gene encodes CDR1 KGHSH and CDR2 LQKENI. Trimming removed 0 bases from V and 4 bases from J; junction bases left unmatched: 1. The CDR3 spans 15 residues. The CDR3, as DNA: TGTGCCAGCTCACCACCGGGACAGGGGGCTTACGAGCAGTACTTC. It is translated as CASSPPGQGAYEQYF.

This chain joins TRBV11-3 and TRBJ1-2, with a weak D call TRBD1 (6 bases). V lost 1 base and J 7 bases, leaving 10 bases between the germline ends. This CDR3 is built from 13 residues. The germline V gene has CDR1 SGHNT and CDR2 YENEEA. CDR3 in amino acids: CASSLVRGRGYTF. Written as DNA, the CDR3 is TGTGCCAGCAGCTTAGTCAGGGGTCGTGGCTACACCTTC.

The chain is built from TRBV5-5 and TRBJ1-1; TRBD1 might be the D (5 bases). Deletions cut 6 bases from V and 7 bases from J, with 22 bases between. Germline lookup yields CDR1 SGHKS and CDR2 YYEKEE (reference sequence). The CDR3 sequence is 15 residues long. The CDR3 region is CASTREGTVSLEAFF. As DNA, the CDR3 is TGTGCCAGCACTAGAGAAGGGACGGTGTCCCTTGAAGCTTTCTTT. The full variable domain, completed using reference TRBV5-5 and TRBJ1-1, is DAGVTQSPTHLIKTRGQQVTLRCSPISGHKSVSWYQQVLGQGPQFIFQYYEKEERGRGNFPDRFSARQFPNYSSELNVNALLLGDSALYLCASTREGTVSLEAFFGQGTRLTVV.

To note about this clone: The identical CDR3 is also encoded by other nucleotide sequences in the sample. This chain uses TRBV6-5 with TRBJ2-1, with 11 nucleotides matching TRBD1. This CDR3 is 15 amino acids long. Germline V lookup: CDR1 MNHEY, CDR2 SVGAGI. Trimming at V came to 5 bases and at J to 7 bases, leaving 7 bases not matched to a gene. The CDR3 protein is CASSLPGQGANEQFF. Here the CDR3 DNA reads TGTGCCAGCAGTCTCCCAGGACAGGGGGCGAATGAGCAGTTCTTC.

This clone was counted once. The V and J genes are TRBV6-4 and TRBJ1-1, with TRBD1 matching over 8 bases. V was clipped by 3 bases and J by 7 bases; unmatched bases: 10. Germline V gene sequence: CDR1 MRHNA, CDR2 SNTAGT. This CDR3 has 15 amino acids. The DNA of the CDR3 is TGTGCCAGCAGTGATGGACAGGGAAATTTGGGTGAAGCTTTCTTT. Translated, it gives CASSDGQGNLGEAFF.

This clone has just a few counts. This chain links TRBV10-3 with TRBJ1-1; D call uncertain. CDR1 ENHRY and CDR2 SYGVKD come from the germline V gene. This CDR3 has 14 residues. The ends were cut back, 7 bases at V and 3 bases at J, with 15 bases in the middle. The CDR3, as DNA: TGTGCCATCAAAAGGGAGGTCCCCCACACTGAAGCTTTCTTT. Its translation: CAIKREVPHTEAFF.

The chain couples TRBV5-1 to TRBJ2-3, with a tentative D call TRBD2 (5 bases). The CDR3 contains 14 residues. V was shortened by 7 bases and J by 0 bases, with 12 bases between the two germline ends. The germline CDR1 and CDR2 sequences are SGHRS and YFSETQ. This chain's CDR3 is CASGGRTSTDTQYF. The CDR3 nucleotides are TGCGCCAGCGGAGGACGGACGAGCACAGATACGCAGTATTTT.

The chain carries TRBV11-2 and TRBJ1-2; no clear D. Germline assignment: CDR1 SGHAT and CDR2 FQNNGV. Trimming left V 5 bases short and J 5 bases short, with 12 bases between. The CDR3 is 13 residues long. CDR3 sequence reads: CASSIGRSYGYTF. DNA for the CDR3: TGTGCCAGCAGCATAGGACGCAGTTATGGCTACACCTTC. The whole variable domain, remainder taken from reference TRBV11-2 and TRBJ1-2, is EAGVAQSPRYKIIEKRQSVAFWCNPISGHATLYWYQQILGQGPKLLIQFQNNGVVDDSQLPKDRFSAERLKGVDSTLKIQPAKLEDSAVYLCASSIGRSYGYTFGSGTRLTVV.

This clone came up many times. This rearrangement joins TRBV29-1 to TRBJ2-3; perhaps D is TRBD1 or TRBD2 (5 bases each). V shed 7 bases and J shed 1 base, with 12 bases lying between them. Germline lookup yields CDR1 SQVTM and CDR2 ANQGSEA. There are 13 residues in the CDR3. The chain's CDR3 is CSGQRGGTDTQYF. CDR3 DNA: TGCAGCGGGCAAAGAGGGGGCACAGATACGCAGTATTTT.

The chain combines TRBV6-6 with TRBJ1-2; D may be TRBD1 (6 bases). Looked up from germline, CDR1 is MNHNY and CDR2 is SVGAGI (reference sequence). Trimming took off 10 bases at V and 1 base at J, with 10 bases between the two ends. This CDR3 has 12 amino acids. CDR3 loop: CATQQGNYGYTF. The CDR3 nucleotides are TGTGCCACCCAACAGGGTAACTATGGCTACACCTTC.

The chain couples TRBV5-4 to TRBJ2-3; a possible D gene is TRBD2 (6 bases). The V and J ends lost 0 bases and 1 base respectively, with 12 bases between them. The germline gives CDR1 SGHNT, CDR2 YYREEE (reference sequence). The CDR3 has 16 amino acids. In nucleotides, the CDR3 is TGTGCCAGCAGCTTGGGGACGGGAGCCCGCACAGATACGCAGTATTTT. This codes for CASSLGTGARTDTQYF.

The chain uses TRBV9 and TRBJ2-5, with 14 bases matching TRBD2. CDR1 and CDR2 from the germline V gene are SGDLS and YYNGEE. The length of the CDR3 is 18 residues. J lost 5 bases, V lost 2 bases, and 11 bases had no gene match. CDR3 region: CASSVYLGLAGEGETQYF. For the CDR3, the DNA is TGTGCCAGCAGCGTTTATTTGGGACTAGCGGGAGAGGGGGAGACCCAGTACTTC.

The chain links TRBV28 to TRBJ1-2; no firm D call. Germline assignment: CDR1 MDHEN and CDR2 SYDVKM. The CDR3 is made up of 11 amino acids. V gave up 6 bases and J gave up 3 bases, with 5 bases separating them. The chain's CDR3 is CASSSHYGYTF. The CDR3, as DNA: TGTGCCAGCAGCTCCCACTATGGCTACACCTTC.

This chain connects TRBV12-5 to TRBJ2-7; weak D call: TRBD1 (6 bases). This CDR3 spans 13 amino acids. V lost 5 bases and J 3 bases, leaving 11 bases between the germline ends. Germline V gives CDR1 LGHNT, CDR2 FRNRAP. DNA for the CDR3: TGTGCTAGTGGTCTTGGACAGAACTACGAGCAGTACTTC. It yields the protein CASGLGQNYEQYF.

This clone has more than one count but fewer than ten. The chain combines TRBV3-1 (or the pseudogene TRBV3-2) with TRBJ2-7; no firm D call. Trimming shortened V by 1 base and J by 4 bases, and 5 bases separated the two germline ends. The germline V gene encodes CDR1 LGHDT and CDR2 YNNKEL (reference sequence). There are 12 residues in the CDR3. The CDR3 region is CASSQVYYEQYF. CDR3 bases: TGTGCCAGCAGCCAAGTGTATTACGAGCAGTACTTC.

This sequence joins TRBV9 and TRBJ2-2; 8 bases are a match to TRBD1. The CDR3 is 15 amino acids. V dropped 4 bases and J dropped 5; count of bases not matched to a gene: 7. Looked up from germline, CDR1 is SGDLS and CDR2 is YYNGEE. CDR3 residues: CASSPQGQGTGELFF. For the CDR3, the DNA is TGTGCCAGCAGCCCACAAGGACAGGGTACCGGGGAGCTGTTTTTT.

This chain uses TRBV7-3 with TRBJ1-6; D ambiguous. Germline V gene data show CDR1 as SGHTA and CDR2 as FQGTGA. The CDR3 consists of 14 residues. Trimming stripped 3 bases from V and 7 bases from J, with 10 bases between. The CDR3 spells CASSLGFENSPLHF. The CDR3 nucleotides are TGTGCCAGCAGCTTGGGATTCGAAAATTCACCCCTCCACTTT.

This clone was picked up one time. V usage is TRBV24-1 and J usage is TRBJ2-3; 12 bases are a match to TRBD1. The CDR3 covers 16 residues. Germline CDR1 reads KGHDR; CDR2 reads SFDVKD. V shed 2 bases and J 4 bases; nucleotides not matched to a gene: 3. The CDR3 loop reads CATSDSGTGGPDTQYF. CDR3 sequence (DNA): TGTGCCACCAGTGATTCTGGGACAGGGGGCCCAGATACGCAGTATTTT.

The chain couples TRBV11-3 to TRBJ2-1, with a possible D match to TRBD2 (6 bases). CDR1 is SGHNT, CDR2 YENEEA, per germline. V was pared by 5 bases and J by 14 bases, with 13 bases between. The CDR3 sequence is 11 residues long. The CDR3: CASSIRLEKFF. In DNA, the CDR3 is TGTGCCAGCAGCATCCGACTAGAAAAGTTCTTC. Together with reference TRBV11-3 and TRBJ2-1, the CDR3 gives the full variable domain: EAGVVQSPRYKIIEKKQPVAFWCNPISGHNTLYWYLQNLGQGPELLIRYENEEAVDDSQLPKDRFSAERLKGVDSTLKIQPAELGDSAVYLCASSIRLEKFFGPGTRLTVL.